The sequence of this TCR beta chain was determined in a study of T cells after yellow fever vaccination. The ends were cut back, 0 bases at V and 5 bases at J, with 8 bases in the middle. The CDR3 is made up of 14 amino acids. CDR1 is SGHDN, CDR2 FVKESK, per germline. In its sample, this clonotype was seen many times. TCRdb re-called the 5' RACE reads through MiXCR, storing one row per CDR3 protein. Altogether more than 120,000 distinct CDR3 sequences are present, approximately 7.7% being singletons, with the ten largest covering approximately 0.67%. This material consisted of CD4+ T cells sorted from PBMCs, taken 5 days after the yellow fever booster vaccination. The source is a man aged 25-45 years who received the YFV17D yellow fever vaccine. V is TRBV14 and J is TRBJ2-1; D may be TRBD2 (5 bases). CDR3 sequence reads: CASSQDPGNNEQFF. The CDR3 coding sequence is TGTGCCAGCAGCCAAGATCCCGGGAACAATGAGCAGTTCTTC.